This entry is about one T cell receptor beta chain. Its cognate antigen is unknown. The protocol was immunoSEQ multiplex PCR, while the TCRdb copy is restricted to in-frame clones and leaves out a portion. The sample consists of fewer than 100,000 clones, 80% to 90% of them appearing once. CDR3 size: 13 residues. The germline V and J ends were trimmed by 0 bases and 7 bases, with 8 bases remaining between them. Germline values: CDR1 SGDLS, CDR2 YYNGEE. This sample was taken from a study of OX40 agonist ivuxolimab in advanced cancers. Study-level background: An agonistic human IgG2 monoclonal antibody against OX40 (CD134) was given. While on treatment, patients had intravenous ivuxolimab at 0.01 to 10 mg/kg every 2 weeks.

Study observations and caveats: Clonal expansion in partial responders at 0.1-3.0 mg/kg ranked among the lowest. At doses 0.1 to 3.0 mg/kg, CD4+ and CD8+ clones expanded.

The rearrangement joins TRBV9 to TRBJ1-5; D not resolved. Here the sequenced sample was CD4+ or CD8+ T cells sorted from blood, taken in a trial of the OX40 agonist ivuxolimab. The receptor was derived from an adult with an advanced solid tumor such as melanoma, head and neck, liver or kidney cancer. CDR3 DNA: TGTGCCAGCAGCGTAGGGCCGGGGCAGCCCCAGCATTTT. Its translation is CASSVGPGQPQHF.